Presented here are 18 T cell receptor beta chains from one specimen sequenced in a study of blood T cell repertoires in COVID-19. The assay was immunoSEQ multiplex PCR, and TCRdb's table has in-frame clones only and misses some. The sample comprises roughly 20,000 clones, approximately 91% of which are singletons, and roughly a sixth rests with the top ten. Sequenced input: peripheral blood. The origin of the receptors is a human donor in a cohort sampled during active COVID-19.

The chain uses TRBV5-1 and TRBJ2-7, with D perhaps matching TRBD2 (5 bases). The CDR3 loop spans 14 amino acids. Germline V gene sequence: CDR1 SGHRS, CDR2 YFSETQ. V gave up 0 bases and J gave up 0 bases, with 7 bases separating them. In nucleotides, the CDR3 is TGCGCCAGCAGCTTGGGAGGGAGCTCCTACGAGCAGTACTTC. This translates into CASSLGGSSYEQYF.

The chain joins TRBV19 to TRBJ2-7; 9 bases map to TRBD1. CDR3 size: 13 residues. Germline V gene sequence: CDR1 LNHDA, CDR2 SQIVND (reference sequence). Germline trimming cut 6 bases from V and 6 bases from J; bases unmatched to any gene: 6. Written as DNA, the CDR3 is TGTGCCAGTAGCCTTGGGACAGGGACCGAGCAGTACTTC. Translated: CASSLGTGTEQYF.

The chain is built from TRBV9 and TRBJ2-3, with 11 nucleotides matching TRBD2. The CDR3 has 16 amino acids. In germline, CDR1 is SGDLS, CDR2 YYNGEE. Trimming removed 0 bases from V and 3 bases from J; junction bases left unmatched: 3. The CDR3, as DNA: TGTGCCAGCAGCGTAGGGGTAGCGGGAGGGACAGATACGCAGTATTTT. Its translation is CASSVGVAGGTDTQYF.

The V gene is TRBV6-5, the J gene TRBJ1-5; D is possibly TRBD1 (6 bases). V gave up 7 bases and J gave up 3 bases, with 16 bases separating them. Germline values: CDR1 MNHEY, CDR2 SVGAGI. This CDR3 spans 15 amino acids. CDR3 nucleotides: TGTGCCAGCAACCTTAACCGGGACATCAATCAGCCCCAGCATTTT. This gives the protein CASNLNRDINQPQHF.

This chain links TRBV19 with TRBJ2-3; TRBD1 aligns across 9 bases. The V gene end was trimmed by 6 bases and the J gene end by 5 bases; junction bases not matched to a gene: 6. The CDR3 extends over 14 amino acids. Germline V gene sequence: CDR1 LNHDA, CDR2 SQIVND (reference sequence). The CDR3 sequence: CASRRGQGKDTQYF. The CDR3 DNA reads as TGTGCCAGTAGACGAGGACAGGGGAAAGATACGCAGTATTTT.

The V gene is TRBV18, the J gene TRBJ1-5; the D gene is possibly TRBD1 (6 bases). The V end lost 3 bases, the J end lost 3 bases, and 12 bases lay between the germline ends. CDR3 length equals 15 residues. Germline lookup yields CDR1 KGHSH and CDR2 LQKENI. This CDR3 reads CASSPGQLINQPQHF. DNA of the CDR3: TGTGCCAGCTCACCTGGACAGCTTATCAATCAGCCCCAGCATTTT.

The V gene is TRBV2, the J gene TRBJ2-5; 7 bases are a match to TRBD1. Germline V gives CDR1 SNHLY, CDR2 FYNNEI. Trimming cost V 6 bases and J 3 bases; bases outside gene matches: 7. The CDR3 extends over 14 amino acids. In nucleotides, the CDR3 is TGTGCCAGCAGAGACAGGGCAATGGAAGAGACCCAGTACTTC. Its protein product is CASRDRAMEETQYF.

The chain uses TRBV4-2 and TRBJ2-5, with D maybe TRBD1 (6 bases). CDR3 length: 15 residues. With 4 bases removed from V and 0 bases from J, the gap between germline ends came to 12 bases. CDR1 LGHNA and CDR2 YNFKEQ come from the germline V gene. The CDR3 region is CASSRSDSHQETQYF. CDR3 DNA sequence: TGTGCCAGCAGCCGATCGGACAGTCACCAAGAGACCCAGTACTTC.

The rearrangement links TRBV2 to TRBJ1-6; 9 bases line up with TRBD1. The CDR3 spans 15 residues. V lost 8 bases and J lost 5; bases outside the gene matches: 7. The germline gives CDR1 SNHLY, CDR2 FYNNEI. CDR3 residues: CASLAGTGHNSPLHF. CDR3 bases: TGTGCCAGCCTTGCGGGGACAGGGCATAATTCACCCCTCCACTTT.

The V call is TRBV29-1, the J call TRBJ1-2; tentatively, D is TRBD1 (6 bases). The CDR3 loop spans 12 amino acids. CDR1 is SQVTM and CDR2 is ANQGSEA in the germline V gene. The V gene lost 7 bases and the J gene lost 6 bases, with 15 bases spanning the gap. The CDR3 is CSARQDLDGYTF. Written as DNA, the CDR3 is TGCAGCGCCCGACAGGATCTGGATGGCTACACCTTC.

The chain has TRBV5-5 and TRBJ1-1; TRBD1 is a possible D gene (6 bases). Germline V gives CDR1 SGHKS, CDR2 YYEKEE (reference sequence). The V gene lost 0 bases and the J gene lost 0 bases, with 12 bases spanning the gap. The CDR3 runs 16 residues. This chain's CDR3 is CASSLARQGMNTEAFF. The CDR3 nucleotides are TGTGCCAGCAGCTTGGCGCGGCAGGGGATGAACACTGAAGCTTTCTTT.

V and J are TRBV18 and TRBJ1-1, with TRBD1 identical over 8 bases. The CDR3 consists of 15 residues. V lost 3 bases and J lost 0; bases outside the gene matches: 3. The germline V gene encodes CDR1 KGHSH and CDR2 LQKENI. CDR3 nucleotide sequence: TGTGCCAGCTCACCTAGGACAGGGCTGAACACTGAAGCTTTCTTT. This encodes CASSPRTGLNTEAFF.

This clone occurred once. In nucleotides, the CDR3 is TGTGCCACCAGCAGAGTAGATACAGGGAGGGCTGGAAACACCATATATTTT. Protein product: CATSRVDTGRAGNTIYF. The chain joins TRBV15 to TRBJ1-3; D may be TRBD1 (6 bases). V was trimmed by 1 base and J by 2 bases, leaving 15 bases between them. This CDR3 contains 17 residues. CDR1 is LNHNV, CDR2 YYDKDF, per germline (reference sequence). The variable domain in full, with the rest retrieved from reference TRBV15 and TRBJ1-3, is DAMVIQNPRYQVTQFGKPVTLSCSQTLNHNVMYWYQQKSSQAPKLLFHYYDKDFNNEADTPDNFQSRRPNTSFCFLDIRSPGLGDTAMYLCATSRVDTGRAGNTIYFGEGSWLTVV.

This chain links TRBV6-5 with TRBJ1-2, with D maybe TRBD1 (5 bases). CDR3 length: 14 amino acids. V shed 5 bases and J shed 8 bases, with 18 bases lying between them. The germline V gene encodes CDR1 MNHEY and CDR2 SVGAGI. Here the CDR3 reads CASSQSRGLGGYTF. The CDR3 bases are TGTGCCAGCAGTCAATCGCGGGGACTTGGGGGCTACACCTTC.

The J gene is TRBJ1-6, the V gene TRBV7-8; 7 nucleotides match TRBD1. J was trimmed by 9 bases and V by 4 bases; bases with no gene match: 6. From germline, CDR1 is SGHVS and CDR2 FQNEAQ. This CDR3 is built from 14 residues. DNA of the CDR3: TGTGCCAGCAGCTCGACAGGGCAGGGTTCACCCCTCCACTTT. Protein: CASSSTGQGSPLHF.

The chain recombines TRBV5-1 with TRBJ2-1; perhaps TRBD1 as D (5 bases). Deletions cut 4 bases from V and 5 bases from J, with 19 bases between. Germline V gene lookup returns CDR1 SGHRS and CDR2 YFSETQ. The CDR3 consists of 16 residues. The CDR3 protein is CASSPQRRQRHNEQFF. The CDR3 region has the DNA TGCGCCAGCAGCCCCCAAAGGAGACAGCGACACAATGAGCAGTTCTTC. The variable domain in full, with the rest retrieved from reference TRBV5-1 and TRBJ2-1, is KAGVTQTPRYLIKTRGQQVTLSCSPISGHRSVSWYQQTPGQGLQFLFEYFSETQRNKGNFPGRFSGRQFSNSRSEMNVSTLELGDSALYLCASSPQRRQRHNEQFFGPGTRLTVL.

The chain employs TRBV23-1 and TRBJ1-4; 7 positions match TRBD1. TRBV23-1 carries the ORF label, with uncertain function. CDR3 length: 17 amino acids. V lost 4 bases to trimming and J lost 8 bases; unmatched junction nucleotides: 16. As DNA, the CDR3 is TGCGCCAGCAGTCCCCCCACGTTGAAGACAGGGTACGAAAAACTGTTTTTT. Its protein product is CASSPPTLKTGYEKLFF.

V and J are TRBV9 and TRBJ2-1, with D perhaps TRBD2 (6 bases). Germline CDR1 is SGDLS and CDR2 is YYNGEE. The CDR3 runs to 19 residues. V was trimmed by 4 bases and J by 8 bases, leaving 31 bases between them. The CDR3 DNA is TGTGCCAGCAGCCCAGCAACCGGTTGGGGGGAGAGTGAGTCCGATGAGCAGTTCTTC. Translating it yields CASSPATGWGESESDEQFF.